This TCR beta chain was sequenced in a study of T cell responses to AZD1222 COVID-19 vaccine. From germline, CDR1 is SQVTM and CDR2 ANQGSEA. This CDR3 is built from 13 residues. V was shortened by 3 bases and J by 3 bases, with 11 bases between the two germline ends. Generated by immunoSEQ multiplex PCR, the TCRdb table keeps only in-frame clones and is missing some. The table shows about 160,000 clones, with 90% to 95% occurring only once. The sequencing here drew on peripheral blood, taken 28 days after the second AZD1222 dose. The chain has TRBV29-1 and TRBJ1-2; D is possibly TRBD1 (5 bases). This clonotype was sampled from an adult who received the AZD1222 COVID-19 vaccine. CDR3 nucleotide sequence: TGCAGCGTTGAGAAAAGGGGTTACTATGGCTACACCTTC. As protein: CSVEKRGYYGYTF.